The T cell receptor (beta chain) under discussion was sequenced for a study of blood T cells in healthy people across ages. Trimming stripped 1 base from V and 4 bases from J, with 12 bases between. The CDR3 is 15 amino acids. CDR1 is LGHNA, CDR2 YSLEER, per germline. The study's findings and limits: There was no known CMV status for donors, so expanded clonotype changes were possibly confounded.

Primed by a sample-barcoded 5' primer and a J-beta primer mix, a second PCR proceeded for 7 to 11 cycles. TCRdb re-called the 5' RACE reads with MiXCR, one entry per CDR3 protein. Seen here are around 800,000 distinct CDR3 sequences, approximately 44% observed once, and the top ten hold about a fifth. Regarding this clonotype: What it binds is not known.

The sample consisted of blood. The gene calls are TRBV4-3 and TRBJ2-3; unclear D gene. The source of this sequence is a man aged 60 to 75 in good health. CDR3 DNA: TGCGCCAGCAGCCAAGGAGTGTTTGGAGCAGATACGCAGTATTTT. Encoded protein: CASSQGVFGADTQYF.